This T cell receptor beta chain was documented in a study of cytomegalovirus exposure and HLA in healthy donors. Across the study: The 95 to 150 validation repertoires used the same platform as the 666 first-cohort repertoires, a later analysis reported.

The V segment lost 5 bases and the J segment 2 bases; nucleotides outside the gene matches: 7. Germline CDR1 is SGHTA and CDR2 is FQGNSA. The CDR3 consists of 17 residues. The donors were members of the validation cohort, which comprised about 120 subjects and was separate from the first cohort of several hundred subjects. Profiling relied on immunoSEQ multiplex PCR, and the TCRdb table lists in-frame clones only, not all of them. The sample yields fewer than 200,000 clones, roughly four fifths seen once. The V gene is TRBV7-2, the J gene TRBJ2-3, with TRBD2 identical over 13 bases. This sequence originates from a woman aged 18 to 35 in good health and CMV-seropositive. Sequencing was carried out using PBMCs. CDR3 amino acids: CASSDRLAGGFTDTQYF. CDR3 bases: TGTGCCAGCAGCGACCGACTAGCGGGGGGTTTCACAGATACGCAGTATTTT.